The T cell receptor (beta chain) under discussion was sequenced for a study of ipilimumab plus nivolumab after autologous stem cell transplantation. Study context: The DLBCL cohort had primary refractory and relapsed disease, with 18-month progression-free survival of approximately 83% and 30%.

Patients got ipilimumab 1 mg/kg beginning 14 to 28 days post-transplant. Sequenced by immunoSEQ multiplex PCR; TCRdb stores in-frame clones only, minus some. This sample has some 87,000 clones, with more than 80% found just once. The sequenced sample was PBMCs, obtained in a trial of ipilimumab plus nivolumab as post-transplant consolidation. This sequence was found in a male donor with diffuse large B-cell lymphoma.

The CDR3: CASSKDRRRSGPNGGANVLTF. The CDR3 DNA is TGTGCCAGCAGCAAAGACCGCAGACGTAGCGGGCCCAACGGAGGGGCCAACGTCCTGACTTTC. This sequence joins TRBV21-1 and TRBJ2-6; no DNA check was done on the table's D call, TRBD2. TRBV21-1 has pseudogene status. CDR3 length: 21 residues.